Shown below are 14 T cell receptor beta chains from a single sample sequenced in a study of blood T cells in healthy people across ages. Then a second PCR, running roughly 7 to 12 cycles, was carried out with a sample-barcoded 5' primer and a J-beta primer mix. TCRdb re-analysed the 5' RACE reads in MiXCR, keeping a single row per CDR3 protein. The sample has roughly 1,700,000 distinct CDR3 sequences, 25% to 30% seen once. The sequencing input was blood. These receptors all come from a woman younger than 45 in good health.

This clonotype was counted between two and nine times. This sequence joins TRBV29-1 and TRBJ2-1; 9 nucleotides line up with TRBD1. CDR1 is SQVTM and CDR2 is ANQGSEA in the germline V gene. Trimming removed 8 bases from V and 6 bases from J; junction bases left unmatched: 8. There are 13 residues in the CDR3. The CDR3 DNA is TGCAGCCACCGACAGGGGGGTTTCAATGAGCAGTTCTTC. This codes for CSHRQGGFNEQFF.

The sample holds a few counts of this clonotype. The rearrangement links TRBV12-3 or TRBV12-4 to TRBJ1-2; no clear D. This CDR3 comprises 13 residues. V was pared by 6 bases and J by 4 bases, with 12 bases between. The CDR3 DNA reads as TGTGCCAGCAGCCCCAGAAGGCTCTATGGCTACACCTTC. This gives the protein CASSPRRLYGYTF.

The chain uses TRBV6-2 or TRBV6-3 and TRBJ2-6, with D possibly being TRBD1 (5 bases). Germline CDR1 is MNHEY and CDR2 is SVGEGT. Trimming took 10 bases from V and 0 from J, leaving 19 bases between them. This CDR3 spans 17 amino acids. The CDR3 protein is CATTSREGFSGANVLTF. CDR3 bases: TGTGCCACCACCAGCAGGGAAGGATTCTCTGGGGCCAACGTCCTGACTTTC.

This chain links TRBV6-5 with TRBJ2-4, with D tentatively TRBD2 (5 bases). The CDR3 runs 14 residues. V lost 0 bases and J 15 bases, leaving 18 bases between the germline ends. Germline assignment: CDR1 MNHEY and CDR2 SVGAGI. In DNA, the CDR3 is TGTGCCAGCAGTTACTCGACTACCCACCAGTACCGGTACTTC. This translates into CASSYSTTHQYRYF.

This clonotype came up a few times. The chain couples TRBV28 to TRBJ2-1; D remains unclear. Germline V gives CDR1 MDHEN, CDR2 SYDVKM. The CDR3 loop spans 13 amino acids. The V gene lost 6 bases and the J gene lost 8 bases, with 14 bases spanning the gap. The CDR3 loop is CASSPPATYEQFF. The DNA of the CDR3 is TGTGCCAGCAGCCCCCCGGCGACTTATGAGCAGTTCTTC.

Details on this clonotype: In this CDR3 the conserved last residue, phenylalanine or tryptophan, is missing, so a read error is likely. The rearrangement joins TRBV28 to TRBJ1-1, with D unresolved. In germline, CDR1 is MDHEN, CDR2 SYDVKM. The CDR3 has 14 amino acids. Trimming shortened V by 5 bases and J by 1 base, and 11 bases separated the two germline ends. CDR3 bases: TGTGCCAGCAGTGCTACTTTCGAGAACACTGAAGCTTTCTGT. As protein: CASSATFENTEAFC.

The chain carries TRBV29-1 and TRBJ1-3, with D unresolved. Trimming removed 5 bases at V and 0 bases at J, with 11 bases between. The CDR3 has 14 residues. Looked up from germline, CDR1 is SQVTM and CDR2 is ANQGSEA. As DNA, the CDR3 is TGCAGCGTTTTACCCCAATCCTCTGGAAACACCATATATTTT. It specifies CSVLPQSSGNTIYF.

This clonotype was detected many times. The J gene is TRBJ2-6, the V gene TRBV18; either TRBD1 or TRBD2 may supply D (5 bases each). The CDR3 totals 17 residues. Germline loops: CDR1 KGHSH, CDR2 LQKENI. The V end was cut by 3 bases, the J end by 0 bases, with 12 bases between. The CDR3 loop reads CASSPGAPRSGANVLTF. Written as DNA, the CDR3 is TGTGCCAGCTCACCCGGGGCCCCTCGCTCTGGGGCCAACGTCCTGACTTTC.

A word on this clonotype: At one end the junction does not follow the germline gene, possibly because of a read error. The genes are TRBV12-3 or TRBV12-4 and TRBJ1-6, with D perhaps TRBD1 (6 bases). CDR3 length: 13 residues. The CDR3 coding sequence is TGTTCCAGCAGCCGCTCAGGGGTGGCACCCCTCCACTTT. Translated, it gives CSSSRSGVAPLHF.

This clonotype was seen more than once but under ten times. This sequence joins TRBV7-6 and TRBJ2-1, with D maybe TRBD2 (5 bases). Germline V lookup: CDR1 SGHVS, CDR2 FNYEAQ. The CDR3 spans 15 residues. The V gene lost 5 bases and the J gene lost 3 bases, with 14 bases spanning the gap. The CDR3 DNA reads TGTGCCAGCAGCCCTGGCGTTAGCGACTACAATGAGCAGTTCTTC. Amino acids: CASSPGVSDYNEQFF.

The rearrangement uses TRBV6-1 and TRBJ2-1; 7 nucleotides match TRBD1. Germline lookup yields CDR1 MNHNS and CDR2 SASEGT. V lost 7 bases, J lost 7 bases, and 4 bases stayed unmatched. The CDR3 extends over 12 amino acids. In nucleotides, the CDR3 is TGTGCCAGCACTCCCAGGGGGAATGAGCAGTTCTTC. Its translation is CASTPRGNEQFF.

This clonotype was counted only a few times. This chain uses TRBV10-3 with TRBJ2-1; TRBD2 might be the D (7 bases). The CDR3 consists of 16 residues. Germline V CDR1 and CDR2: ENHRY, SYGVKD. The V and J ends lost 2 bases and 4 bases respectively, with 15 bases between them. In DNA form, the CDR3 reads TGTGCCATCAGTGAGGGAGGGGAGGGGGAATACAATGAGCAGTTCTTC. Its translation: CAISEGGEGEYNEQFF.

This clonotype showed up many times. CDR3 amino acids: CASRSLAGSKDTQYF. The CDR3 bases are TGCGCCAGCAGGAGCCTAGCGGGATCGAAAGATACGCAGTATTTT. J is TRBJ2-3 and V is TRBV5-1, with 9 bases matching TRBD2. CDR3 size: 15 residues. The junction had 9 bases not matched to a gene; V was cut back by 5 bases and J by 5 bases. Per the germline V gene, CDR1 is SGHRS and CDR2 is YFSETQ. The full variable domain, in which reference TRBV5-1 and TRBJ2-3 provide the parts outside the CDR3, is KAGVTQTPRYLIKTRGQQVTLSCSPISGHRSVSWYQQTPGQGLQFLFEYFSETQRNKGNFPGRFSGRQFSNSRSEMNVSTLELGDSALYLCASRSLAGSKDTQYFGPGTRLTVL.

This clonotype was recorded many times. The chain recombines TRBV12-3 or TRBV12-4 with TRBJ2-6; D not certain. CDR3 length: 14 residues. The V end was cut by 8 bases, the J end by 1 base, with 9 bases between. CDR3 amino acids: CASGPNSGANVLTF. The CDR3, as DNA: TGTGCCAGCGGACCTAATTCTGGGGCCAACGTCCTGACTTTC.